A selection of T cell receptor beta chains follows, all from one sample in a study of blood T cell repertoires in COVID-19. Profiled with immunoSEQ multiplex PCR; TCRdb holds only in-frame clones, not every one. This sample has under 250,000 clones, with around 87% found just once. What was sequenced was PBMCs or T cells enriched from blood (not recorded which). These receptors were collected from a woman in her late teens or twenties in a cohort exposed to, infected with or recovered from COVID-19 (not recorded which). Both conserved end residues are part of each CDR3. Each record gives: CDR3 length, V gene, clone size, J gene, D gene, CDR3 protein, CDR3 DNA. A D gene is named only where the DNA matches it firmly. The size entry is marked missing in some rows and otherwise reads once, few, many or a size class.

length: 15; V: TRBV19; size: .; J: TRBJ1-5; D: .; CDR3: CASSMHRASSQPQHF; DNA: TGTGCCAGTAGTATGCACAGGGCTTCGAGTCAGCCCCAGCATTTT
length: 17; V: TRBV19; size: .; J: TRBJ1-1; D: TRBD1; CDR3: CASTSRRTGGRGNEAFF; DNA: TGTGCCAGTACCTCAAGAAGGACAGGGGGCAGAGGGAATGAAGCTTTCTTT
length: 17; V: TRBV4-1; size: .; J: TRBJ2-2; D: TRBD2; CDR3: CASSQDGLAGFTGELFF; DNA: TGCGCCAGCAGCCAAGATGGTCTAGCGGGGTTCACCGGGGAGCTGTTTTTT
length: 16; V: TRBV18; size: .; J: TRBJ2-3; D: .; CDR3: CASSPQQGPSTDTQYF; DNA: TGTGCCAGCTCACCCCAACAGGGTCCTAGCACAGATACGCAGTATTTT
length: 14; V: TRBV18; size: few; J: TRBJ2-7; D: .; CDR3: CASSPEDGSYEQYF; DNA: TGTGCCAGCTCACCGGAGGACGGATCCTACGAGCAGTACTTC
length: 14; V: TRBV11-2; size: once; J: TRBJ2-7; D: TRBD1; CDR3: CASSDGQVTYEQYF; DNA: TGTGCCAGCAGCGACGGACAGGTCACCTACGAGCAGTACTTC
length: 15; V: TRBV2; size: once; J: TRBJ1-2; D: .; CDR3: CASSEAFAGGNGYTF; DNA: TGTGCCAGCAGTGAAGCGTTTGCGGGGGGGAATGGCTACACCTTC
length: 14; V: TRBV25-1; size: .; J: TRBJ1-2; D: .; CDR3: CASSEEVGPGGYTF; DNA: TGTGCCAGCAGTGAGGAGGTCGGGCCCGGGGGCTACACCTTC
length: 17; V: TRBV18; size: .; J: TRBJ1-4; D: .; CDR3: CASSPSDRGFTNEKLFF; DNA: TGTGCCAGCTCACCATCGGACAGAGGTTTCACTAATGAAAAACTGTTTTTT
length: 16; V: TRBV7-6; size: few; J: TRBJ2-3; D: TRBD2; CDR3: CASSLGLAGLTDTQYF; DNA: TGTGCCAGCAGCTTAGGACTAGCGGGGCTCACAGATACGCAGTATTTT
length: 15; V: TRBV5-4; size: once; J: TRBJ2-1; D: .; CDR3: CASSPGGGGYNEQFF; DNA: TGTGCCAGCAGCCCCGGAGGGGGGGGGTACAATGAGCAGTTCTTC
length: 15; V: TRBV24-1; size: .; J: TRBJ2-3; D: .; CDR3: CATSRGGDRADTQYF; DNA: TGTGCCACCAGTAGGGGCGGGGATCGCGCAGATACGCAGTATTTT
length: 12; V: TRBV5-6; size: .; J: TRBJ2-1; D: .; CDR3: CASSFSSSEQFF; DNA: TGTGCCAGCAGCTTCAGTTCAAGTGAGCAGTTCTTC
length: 14; V: TRBV6-1; size: .; J: TRBJ1-3; D: .; CDR3: CASSDRGTGNTIYF; DNA: TGTGCCAGCAGTGATCGGGGGACTGGAAACACCATATATTTT
length: 14; V: TRBV7-9; size: .; J: TRBJ1-2; D: TRBD1; CDR3: CASSFPTGSYGYTF; DNA: TGTGCCAGCAGCTTCCCGACAGGGAGCTATGGCTACACCTTC
length: 13; V: TRBV29-1; size: .; J: TRBJ1-1; D: .; CDR3: CSVRREGNTEAFF; DNA: TGCAGCGTTCGCAGGGAAGGGAACACTGAAGCTTTCTTT
length: 15; V: TRBV5-4; size: .; J: TRBJ1-1; D: .; CDR3: CASSFSGGINTEAFF; DNA: TGTGCCAGCAGCTTTTCCGGGGGGATAAACACTGAAGCTTTCTTT
length: 14; V: TRBV6-5; size: .; J: TRBJ1-2; D: TRBD1; CDR3: CASSPQGADYGYTF; DNA: TGTGCCAGCAGCCCACAGGGGGCAGACTATGGCTACACCTTC
length: 16; V: TRBV19; size: once; J: TRBJ1-6; D: .; CDR3: CASSISGGRRDSPLHF; DNA: TGTGCCAGTAGTATTAGCGGAGGGCGCAGGGATTCACCCCTCCACTTT
length: 13; V: TRBV19; size: .; J: TRBJ1-6; D: .; CDR3: CASSIAVNSPLHF; DNA: TGTGCCAGTAGTATAGCGGTTAATTCACCCCTCCACTTT
length: 15; V: TRBV6-2/TRBV6-3; size: .; J: TRBJ2-1; D: TRBD2; CDR3: CASSYGTSGNNEQFF; DNA: TGTGCCAGCAGTTACGGGACTAGCGGTAACAATGAGCAGTTCTTC
length: 16; V: TRBV2; size: once; J: TRBJ1-5; D: TRBD1; CDR3: CASSLGDRGRNQPQHF; DNA: TGTGCCAGCAGTCTTGGCGACAGGGGGCGGAATCAGCCCCAGCATTTT
length: 16; V: TRBV6-5; size: .; J: TRBJ2-1; D: TRBD2; CDR3: CASSYEGTSLYNEQFF; DNA: TGTGCCAGCAGTTACGAAGGGACTAGCCTTTACAATGAGCAGTTCTTC
length: 11; V: TRBV6-2/TRBV6-3; size: few; J: TRBJ2-1; D: TRBD1; CDR3: CASSLGTGEFF; DNA: TGTGCCAGCAGCCTCGGGACAGGGGAGTTCTTC
length: 14; V: TRBV3-1/TRBV3-2; size: once; J: TRBJ2-5; D: .; CDR3: CASSPSGTQETQYF; DNA: TGTGCCAGCAGCCCCTCCGGGACTCAAGAGACCCAGTACTTC
length: 16; V: TRBV5-1; size: .; J: TRBJ2-3; D: TRBD2; CDR3: CASSLVSSGETDTQYF; DNA: TGCGCCAGCAGCTTGGTTTCTAGCGGGGAGACAGATACGCAGTATTTT
length: 15; V: TRBV18; size: .; J: TRBJ1-1; D: .; CDR3: CASSPPTGLVTEAFF; DNA: TGTGCCAGCTCACCACCCACAGGGTTGGTCACTGAAGCTTTCTTT
length: 16; V: TRBV14; size: .; J: TRBJ1-3; D: .; CDR3: CASSQDLAPSGNTIYF; DNA: TGTGCCAGCAGCCAAGATCTGGCTCCCTCTGGAAACACCATATATTTT
length: 17; V: TRBV9; size: .; J: TRBJ2-3; D: TRBD2; CDR3: CASSVGLAGGSTDTQYF; DNA: TGTGCCAGCAGCGTGGGGCTAGCGGGGGGCAGCACAGATACGCAGTATTTT
length: 16; V: TRBV19; size: once; J: TRBJ2-7; D: TRBD1; CDR3: CASSISGTGAIYEQYF; DNA: TGTGCCAGTAGTATTAGCGGGACAGGGGCTATCTACGAGCAGTACTTC
length: 13; V: TRBV30; size: .; J: TRBJ1-2; D: TRBD1; CDR3: CAWSVGQGGGYTF; DNA: TGTGCCTGGAGTGTAGGACAGGGGGGTGGCTACACCTTC
length: 13; V: TRBV11-2; size: .; J: TRBJ1-5; D: .; CDR3: CASSLFADQPQHF; DNA: TGTGCCAGCAGCTTATTTGCGGATCAGCCCCAGCATTTT
length: 16; V: TRBV7-6; size: .; J: TRBJ1-2; D: TRBD1; CDR3: CASSLGQGTASGGYTF; DNA: TGTGCCAGCAGCTTAGGACAGGGAACGGCCTCAGGTGGCTACACCTTC
length: 14; V: TRBV2; size: .; J: TRBJ1-2; D: .; CDR3: CASSEDTFYYGYTF; DNA: TGTGCCAGCAGTGAAGATACTTTTTACTATGGCTACACCTTC
length: 15; V: TRBV5-1; size: .; J: TRBJ2-2; D: .; CDR3: CASGIQGPKTGELFF; DNA: TGCGCCAGCGGTATACAGGGCCCCAAAACCGGGGAGCTGTTTTTT
length: 14; V: TRBV5-1; size: once; J: TRBJ1-2; D: TRBD1; CDR3: CASSFGQAGDGYTF; DNA: TGCGCCAGCAGCTTCGGACAGGCAGGGGATGGCTACACCTTC
length: 14; V: TRBV11-2; size: .; J: TRBJ1-2; D: .; CDR3: CASSLERGAWGYTF; DNA: TGTGCCAGCAGCTTAGAGCGGGGGGCCTGGGGCTACACCTTC
length: 17; V: TRBV30; size: .; J: TRBJ2-5; D: TRBD2; CDR3: CAWSLAGGFGGRETQYF; DNA: TGTGCCTGGAGTTTAGCGGGAGGGTTTGGAGGGCGAGAGACCCAGTACTTC
length: 16; V: TRBV11-2; size: .; J: TRBJ2-7; D: TRBD1; CDR3: CASSPVRGTGNYEQYF; DNA: TGTGCCAGCAGCCCGGTCCGCGGGACAGGGAACTACGAGCAGTACTTC
length: 14; V: TRBV7-2; size: .; J: TRBJ1-6; D: .; CDR3: CASSRRPGNSPLHF; DNA: TGTGCCAGCAGCCGTCGCCCAGGGAATTCACCCCTCCACTTT
length: 16; V: TRBV4-1; size: .; J: TRBJ1-4; D: .; CDR3: CASSLGARRPNEKLFF; DNA: TGCGCCAGCAGCCTTGGGGCCAGAAGACCAAATGAAAAACTGTTTTTT
length: 15; V: TRBV5-4; size: .; J: TRBJ2-7; D: TRBD2; CDR3: CASSLRLAGDHEQYF; DNA: TGTGCCAGCAGCTTGAGGCTAGCGGGAGATCACGAGCAGTACTTC
length: 14; V: TRBV27; size: .; J: TRBJ2-1; D: TRBD2; CDR3: CASSLGLAGYEQFF; DNA: TGTGCCAGCAGTTTAGGGCTAGCGGGGTATGAGCAGTTCTTC
length: 14; V: TRBV15; size: .; J: TRBJ1-1; D: .; CDR3: CATSRGGWNTEAFF; DNA: TGTGCCACCAGCCGTGGAGGGTGGAACACTGAAGCTTTCTTT
length: 16; V: TRBV3-1/TRBV3-2; size: once; J: TRBJ2-3; D: TRBD2; CDR3: CASSREGLAGPDTQYF; DNA: TGTGCCAGCAGCCGTGAGGGGCTAGCGGGCCCAGATACGCAGTATTTT
length: 14; V: TRBV9; size: few; J: TRBJ2-1; D: .; CDR3: CASSVAGEYNEQFF; DNA: TGTGCCAGCAGCGTAGCAGGGGAGTACAATGAGCAGTTCTTC
length: 15; V: TRBV6-4; size: .; J: TRBJ2-1; D: .; CDR3: CASSVTVTPYNEQFF; DNA: TGTGCCAGCAGTGTTACGGTAACGCCCTACAATGAGCAGTTCTTC